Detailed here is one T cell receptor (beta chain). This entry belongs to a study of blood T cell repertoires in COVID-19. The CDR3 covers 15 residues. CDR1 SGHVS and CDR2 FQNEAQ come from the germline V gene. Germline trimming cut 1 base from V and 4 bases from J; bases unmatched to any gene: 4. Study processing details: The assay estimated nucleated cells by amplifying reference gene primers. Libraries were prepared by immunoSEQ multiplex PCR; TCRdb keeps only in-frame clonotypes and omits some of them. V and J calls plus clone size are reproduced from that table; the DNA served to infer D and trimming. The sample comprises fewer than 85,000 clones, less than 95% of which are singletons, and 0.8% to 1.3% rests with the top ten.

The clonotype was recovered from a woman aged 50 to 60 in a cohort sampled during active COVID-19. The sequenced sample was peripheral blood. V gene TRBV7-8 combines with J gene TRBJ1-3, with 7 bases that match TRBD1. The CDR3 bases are TGTGCCAGCAGCTTAGTCCAGGGGGGAGGAAACACCATATATTTT. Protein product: CASSLVQGGGNTIYF.